This T cell receptor beta chain was documented in a study of T-cell reconstitution after alpha-beta-depleted transplantation in children. The sample holds a few counts of this clonotype. CDR1 and CDR2 (germline): SQVTM, ANQGSEA. This CDR3 has 13 residues. V lost 4 bases and J 1 base, leaving 10 bases between the germline ends. Preparation of the TCRbeta library was carried out with unique molecular identifiers. TCRdb processed the PCR reads anew with MiXCR; each CDR3 protein has one entry. The sample has approximately 520,000 distinct CDR3 sequences; about 10% are singletons. The sample in question was PBMCs, mostly from graft donor cells, obtained 180 days after TCRalphabeta/CD19-depleted stem cell transplant. The chain recombines TRBV29-1 with TRBJ1-1; D gene unclear. The origin of this receptor is a female patient younger than 10 who had a stem cell transplant for aplastic anemia, so the T cells may come from the graft donor. CDR3 sequence: CSVAWGSNTEAFF. For the CDR3, the DNA is TGCAGCGTTGCCTGGGGTTCGAACACTGAAGCTTTCTTT. The full variable domain, rest sourced from reference TRBV29-1 and TRBJ1-1, is SAVISQKPSRDICQRGTSLTIQCQVDSQVTMMFWYRQQPGQSLTLIATANQGSEATYESGFVIDKFPISRPNLTFSTLTVSNMSPEDSSIYLCSVAWGSNTEAFFGQGTRLTVV.